This TCR beta chain was profiled in a study of T cells in Graves' hyperthyroidism and ophthalmopathy. Study-wide background: Upon initial diagnosis and before any treatment, peripheral blood was collected.

This clonotype has ten or more counts. Reasons for excluding patients were uncontrolled infection, other autoimmune disease, pregnancy or lactation. Blood from later-ophthalmopathy patients was taken at first hyperthyroidism diagnosis. Using RNA transcripts as the source, TCR beta CDR3 regions were amplified. First-round RT-PCR of the TCR CDR3 relied on the HTBI primer set. TCRdb itself ran the multiplex PCR reads through MiXCR, one entry per CDR3 protein. The table records about 380,000 distinct CDR3 sequences, around an eighth of them present only once. Sequenced material: blood. The receptor was isolated from a man in his thirties or forties with Graves' hyperthyroidism that later progressed to Graves' ophthalmopathy.

The CDR3 loop is CASSAGRGYNEQFF. The CDR3 nucleotides are TGTGCCAGCAGTGCTGGCAGGGGGTACAATGAGCAGTTCTTC. The chain couples TRBV2 to TRBJ2-1; 7 bases agree with TRBD1. After removal of 4 bases from V and 4 bases from J, the junction contained 4 bases not matched to a gene. This CDR3 spans 14 amino acids. Germline V gene lookup returns CDR1 SNHLY and CDR2 FYNNEI. Full variable domain (remainder filled in from reference TRBV2 and TRBJ2-1): EPEVTQTPSHQVTQMGQEVILRCVPISNHLYFYWYRQILGQKVEFLVSFYNNEISEKSEIFDDQFSVERPDGSNFTLKIRSTKLEDSAMYFCASSAGRGYNEQFFGPGTRLTVL.